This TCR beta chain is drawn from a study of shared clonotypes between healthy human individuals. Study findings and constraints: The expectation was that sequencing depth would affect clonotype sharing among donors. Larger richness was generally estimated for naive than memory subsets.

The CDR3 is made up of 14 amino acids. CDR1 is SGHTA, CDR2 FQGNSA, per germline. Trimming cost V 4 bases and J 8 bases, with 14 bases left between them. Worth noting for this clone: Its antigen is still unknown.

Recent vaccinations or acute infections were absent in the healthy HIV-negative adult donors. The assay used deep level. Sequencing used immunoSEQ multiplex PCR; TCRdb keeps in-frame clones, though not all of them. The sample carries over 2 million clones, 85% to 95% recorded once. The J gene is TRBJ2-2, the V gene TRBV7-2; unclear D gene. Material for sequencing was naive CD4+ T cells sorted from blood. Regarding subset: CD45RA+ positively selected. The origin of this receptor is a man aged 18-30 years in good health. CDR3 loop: CASSSISFLGELFF. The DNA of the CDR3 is TGTGCCAGCAGCTCAATATCTTTTCTGGGGGAGCTGTTTTTT. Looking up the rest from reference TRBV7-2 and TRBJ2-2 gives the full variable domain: GAGVSQSPSNKVTEKGKDVELRCDPISGHTALYWYRQSLGQGLEFLIYFQGNSAPDKSGLPSDRFSAERTGGSVSTLTIQRTQQEDSAVYLCASSSISFLGELFFGEGSRLTVL.